These 2 T cell receptor beta chains came from one sample sequenced in a study of blood T cell repertoires in COVID-19. Assay: immunoSEQ multiplex PCR; the TCRdb copy retains only in-frame clones and omits some. Among about 270,000 clones listed, over 75% were seen once. The source material was PBMCs or T cells enriched from blood (not recorded which). The receptors were sampled from a woman aged 18-35 years who had recovered from COVID-19.

The chain uses TRBV2 and TRBJ2-7; 7 positions agree with TRBD1. Trimming cost V 5 bases and J 6 bases; bases outside gene matches: 7. The CDR3 spans 13 residues. CDR1 and CDR2 from the germline V gene are SNHLY and FYNNEI. The CDR3 reads CASSLTGLGEQYF. The CDR3 DNA follows: TGTGCCAGCAGTCTGACAGGGCTCGGCGAGCAGTACTTC.

This clone occurred a few times. This rearrangement joins TRBV28 to TRBJ1-1; 7 bases map to TRBD1. Germline V CDR1 and CDR2: MDHEN, SYDVKM. The CDR3 runs to 15 residues. J was trimmed by 3 bases and V by 3 bases; bases with no gene match: 7. CDR3 region: CASSFLGQTYTEAFF. The CDR3 DNA reads TGTGCCAGCAGTTTTCTGGGACAGACCTACACTGAAGCTTTCTTT.